Listed here is a single T cell receptor (beta chain). Its target is unknown. The CDR3 loop spans 12 amino acids. V lost 3 bases to trimming and J lost 7 bases, with 9 bases between them. Germline values: CDR1 PRHDT, CDR2 FYEKMQ (reference sequence). TCRdb reprocessed the reads via MiXCR and lists one record per CDR3 protein. The sample consists of some 240,000 distinct CDR3 sequences, approximately 15% of them appearing once. The data are from a study of T cell repertoires in cytomegalovirus infection. Study as a whole: Shared public TCR beta signatures pointed to both CMV infection and a matching HLA type.

Study outcomes and limitations: Identification of carriers of CMV plus the relevant HLA was achieved through cumulative public TCR beta family frequency. Within the response measured ex vivo, HLA-C-restricted CMV-specific TCR beta clonotypes were dominant.

The clonotype was recovered from a human donor in good health (CMV status not recorded). Some clones in this sample may be carry-over from other donors' samples. The gene calls are TRBV13 and TRBJ1-2; possibly TRBD1 for D (6 bases). Input material: CD8+ T cells from PBMCs. CDR3 coding DNA: TGTGCCAGCAGCTTTTCAGGGGTTGGCTACACCTTC. This codes for CASSFSGVGYTF.